Below are 29 T cell receptor beta chains sequenced from a single sample in a study of technical replicates of blood from a few donors. Repertoires were generated with immunoSEQ multiplex PCR, while TCRdb's copy carries only in-frame clones and drops some. The sample carries tens of thousands of clones, 91% recorded once. Sequencing used T cells isolated from PBMCs. The source of these receptors is a human donor in good health. Some clones in this sample may be carry-over from other donors' samples.

There are a few counts of this clone. V and J are TRBV30 and TRBJ1-3; a weak D match, TRBD1 (5 bases). Germline CDR1 and CDR2: GTSNPN and SVGIG (reference sequence). Trimming took off 0 bases at V and 0 bases at J, with 9 bases between the two ends. CDR3 length equals 15 residues. The CDR3 DNA is TGTGCCTGGAGTGTAGGGGCAGCCTCTGGAAACACCATATATTTT. This translates into CAWSVGAASGNTIYF.

In its sample, this clone was seen a few times. The rearrangement joins TRBV11-3 to TRBJ2-7, with D unresolved. Per the germline V gene, CDR1 is SGHNT and CDR2 is YENEEA. The CDR3 length is 13 residues. Trimming took off 4 bases at V and 2 bases at J, with 9 bases between the two ends. CDR3 nucleotide sequence: TGTGCCAGCAGCTCCTCGAGTACCTACGAGCAGTACTTC. This codes for CASSSSSTYEQYF. Full variable domain (missing parts from reference TRBV11-3 and TRBJ2-7): EAGVVQSPRYKIIEKKQPVAFWCNPISGHNTLYWYLQNLGQGPELLIRYENEEAVDDSQLPKDRFSAERLKGVDSTLKIQPAELGDSAVYLCASSSSSTYEQYFGPGTRLTVT.

This clone showed up just once. V and J are TRBV12-5 and TRBJ2-3; D may be TRBD2 (7 bases). The germline V gene has CDR1 LGHNT and CDR2 FRNRAP. The CDR3 consists of 14 residues. V shed 6 bases and J shed 5 bases, with 15 bases lying between them. The CDR3 loop reads CASGGGGGEDTQYF. The DNA for the CDR3 is TGTGCTAGTGGGGGAGGGGGAGGAGAAGATACGCAGTATTTT.

The V and J genes are TRBV11-2 and TRBJ2-7; perhaps TRBD2 as D (5 bases). This CDR3 has 13 amino acids. Trimming shortened V by 2 bases and J by 3 bases, and 8 bases separated the two germline ends. Germline CDR1 is SGHAT and CDR2 is FQNNGV. CDR3 sequence reads: CASSLNSGYEQYF. The CDR3 region has the DNA TGTGCCAGCAGCTTAAACAGCGGCTACGAGCAGTACTTC.

The V gene is TRBV5-1, the J gene TRBJ1-1; D gene ambiguous. CDR1 is SGHRS and CDR2 is YFSETQ in the germline V gene. The V end lost 3 bases, the J end lost 1 base, and 13 bases lay between the germline ends. The CDR3 runs 15 residues. The CDR3 bases are TGCGCCAGCAGCTCGGGGAAGGACGGGAACACTGAAGCTTTCTTT. This sequence encodes CASSSGKDGNTEAFF.

The rearrangement joins TRBV5-1 to TRBJ1-3, with TRBD1 matching 8 bases. The germline gives CDR1 SGHRS, CDR2 YFSETQ. The CDR3 has 15 amino acids. Trimming removed 4 bases from V and 5 bases from J; junction bases left unmatched: 8. DNA of the CDR3: TGCGCCAGCAGCCTATCCGGGACAGGACGAAACACCATATATTTT. This encodes CASSLSGTGRNTIYF. Based on the CDR3 plus reference TRBV5-1 and TRBJ1-3, the full variable domain is KAGVTQTPRYLIKTRGQQVTLSCSPISGHRSVSWYQQTPGQGLQFLFEYFSETQRNKGNFPGRFSGRQFSNSRSEMNVSTLELGDSALYLCASSLSGTGRNTIYFGEGSWLTVV.

V usage is TRBV30 and J usage is TRBJ1-5; TRBD1 matches at 8 bases. The CDR3 contains 15 residues. J was trimmed by 3 bases and V by 2 bases; bases with no gene match: 6. Germline CDR1 reads GTSNPN; CDR2 reads SVGIG (reference sequence). CDR3 loop: CAWSMGTGTNQPQHF. In nucleotides, the CDR3 is TGTGCCTGGAGTATGGGGACAGGCACCAATCAGCCCCAGCATTTT.

This sequence joins TRBV9 and TRBJ2-5; the D is unclear. Trimming took off 6 bases at V and 2 bases at J, with 11 bases between the two ends. The CDR3 is 13 amino acids. Germline CDR1 SGDLS, CDR2 YYNGEE. The DNA of the CDR3 is TGTGCCAGCAACAACCTAGTACAAGAGACCCAGTACTTC. It yields the protein CASNNLVQETQYF. The full variable domain, with the rest looked up from reference TRBV9 and TRBJ2-5, is DSGVTQTPKHLITATGQRVTLRCSPRSGDLSVYWYQQSLDQGLQFLIQYYNGEERAKGNILERFSAQQFPDLHSELNLSSLELGDSALYFCASNNLVQETQYFGPGTRLLVL.

V and J are TRBV7-9 and TRBJ2-3; 10 positions agree with TRBD1. The trim removed 6 bases at V and 6 bases at J, leaving 15 bases unmatched. CDR3 length: 17 amino acids. Per the germline V gene, CDR1 is SEHNR and CDR2 is FQNEAQ (reference sequence). CDR3 coding DNA: TGTGCCAGCAGTTTATTGTCCGGGACAGGGGTTTCGGATACGCAGTATTTT. It specifies CASSLLSGTGVSDTQYF.

The gene calls are TRBV11-3 and TRBJ1-6; TRBD1 agrees at 7 bases. CDR1 SGHNT and CDR2 YENEEA come from the germline V gene. V lost 5 bases, J lost 7 bases, and 8 bases stayed unmatched. This CDR3 has 15 residues. The CDR3 DNA follows: TGTGCCAGCAGCATAGCCGGGACAGAAAATTCACCCCTCCACTTT. Its translation is CASSIAGTENSPLHF. The whole variable domain, remainder taken from reference TRBV11-3 and TRBJ1-6, is EAGVVQSPRYKIIEKKQPVAFWCNPISGHNTLYWYLQNLGQGPELLIRYENEEAVDDSQLPKDRFSAERLKGVDSTLKIQPAELGDSAVYLCASSIAGTENSPLHFGNGTRLTVT.

The CDR3 nucleotides read TGTGCCAGCAGCGAAGGTCGAGGGCTGGGAAAAGAGACCCAGTACTTC. Translation: CASSEGRGLGKETQYF. This sequence joins TRBV7-6 and TRBJ2-5, with D possibly TRBD2 on 5 matching bases. Trimming took off 5 bases at V and 3 bases at J, with 19 bases between the two ends. Germline V gene sequence: CDR1 SGHVS, CDR2 FNYEAQ. The CDR3 loop spans 16 amino acids.

The chain has TRBV11-2 and TRBJ1-2, with TRBD1 identical over 9 bases. After removal of 0 bases from V and 8 bases from J, the junction contained 4 bases not matched to a gene. CDR1 is SGHAT and CDR2 is FQNNGV in the germline V gene. The CDR3 has 14 residues. The CDR3 DNA sequence: TGTGCCAGCAGCTTAGAACAGGGGGCAGGCGGCTACACCTTC. Its translation is CASSLEQGAGGYTF.

V and J are TRBV9 and TRBJ2-2; 11 bases fit TRBD2. The CDR3 contains 20 residues. With 4 bases clipped from V and 1 base from J, the junction kept 15 bases outside the gene matches. Germline CDR1 SGDLS, CDR2 YYNGEE. CDR3 in DNA: TGTGCCAGCAGCCATTCCAGTAGGCTAGCGGGGGGCATGAACACCGGGGAGCTGTTTTTT. Translated: CASSHSSRLAGGMNTGELFF.

The chain couples TRBV15 to TRBJ2-7, with 11 bases aligning to TRBD2. The CDR3 is 16 residues long. CDR1 is LNHNV, CDR2 YYDKDF, per germline (reference sequence). J gave up 5 bases and V 2 bases, and 8 bases lay outside the gene matches. The CDR3 nucleotides read TGTGCCACCAGCAGAAAAACTAGCGGGAGTACGAACGAGCAGTACTTC. Amino acids: CATSRKTSGSTNEQYF.

This clone was seen just once. The gene calls are TRBV18 and TRBJ2-7; 9 bases are shared with TRBD1. The germline V gene has CDR1 KGHSH and CDR2 LQKENI. The CDR3 loop spans 15 amino acids. J lost 5 bases, V lost 4 bases, and 9 bases had no gene match. The CDR3 DNA reads TGTGCCAGCTCACTAAACGGACAGGGGATCAACGAGCAGTACTTC. This encodes CASSLNGQGINEQYF.

The chain joins TRBV6-1 to TRBJ2-2; a weak D match, TRBD1 (5 bases). The CDR3 covers 13 residues. Trimming shortened V by 7 bases and J by 6 bases, and 12 bases separated the two germline ends. Germline V gives CDR1 MNHNS, CDR2 SASEGT. The CDR3 reads CASMGRVPGELFF. In DNA form, the CDR3 reads TGTGCCAGCATGGGCAGGGTCCCCGGGGAGCTGTTTTTT.

The chain links TRBV6-5 to TRBJ1-1; unclear D gene. V gave up 0 bases and J gave up 11 bases, with 19 bases separating them. The CDR3 is 15 amino acids. The germline V gene encodes CDR1 MNHEY and CDR2 SVGAGI. CDR3 in DNA: TGTGCCAGCAGTTACTCCTTTGGCGGAGGCACTCGGGCTTTCTTT. As protein: CASSYSFGGGTRAFF.

The chain recombines TRBV28 with TRBJ2-5, with 11 nucleotides matching TRBD2. V shed 6 bases, J shed 0 bases, and the junction held 21 bases outside the gene matches. This CDR3 is built from 21 residues. CDR1 MDHEN and CDR2 SYDVKM come from the germline V gene. This CDR3 reads CASRERTSGHTIRSDQETQYF. CDR3 nucleotides: TGTGCCAGCAGAGAGCGGACTAGCGGGCATACCATCAGATCTGACCAAGAGACCCAGTACTTC.

The chain has TRBV4-1 and TRBJ2-5; 7 nucleotides match TRBD1. Germline V lookup: CDR1 MGHRA, CDR2 YSYEKL. The CDR3 is 15 amino acids. Trimming took 7 bases from V and 2 from J; bases not matched to a gene: 10. This CDR3 reads CASTDADRMQETQYF. As DNA, the CDR3 is TGCGCCAGCACCGATGCGGACAGGATGCAAGAGACCCAGTACTTC.

This rearrangement joins TRBV19 to TRBJ2-1, with a weak D call TRBD2 (5 bases). The germline V and J ends were trimmed by 3 bases and 10 bases, with 13 bases remaining between them. This CDR3 region has 13 residues. Germline V CDR1 and CDR2: LNHDA, SQIVND (reference sequence). The CDR3: CASSILGRWEQFF. The CDR3 DNA is TGTGCCAGTAGTATTCTGGGGAGATGGGAGCAGTTCTTC.

The chain combines TRBV5-1 with TRBJ1-3, with TRBD1 matching over 7 bases. Germline loops: CDR1 SGHRS, CDR2 YFSETQ. The CDR3 has 14 residues. V shed 3 bases and J 1 base; nucleotides not matched to a gene: 1. This chain's CDR3 is CASSSGGSGNTIYF. CDR3 DNA sequence: TGCGCCAGCAGCTCAGGGGGGTCTGGAAACACCATATATTTT.

The gene calls are TRBV29-1 and TRBJ2-2, with TRBD1 matching over 11 bases. V lost 5 bases, J lost 3 bases, and 20 bases stayed unmatched. Germline V gene sequence: CDR1 SQVTM, CDR2 ANQGSEA. The CDR3 sequence is 20 residues long. DNA for the CDR3: TGCAGCGTTATATTCCGGGACAGGGGGAGGGAGGGCCCTTACACCGGGGAGCTGTTTTTT. Protein: CSVIFRDRGREGPYTGELFF.

This chain links TRBV19 with TRBJ2-2; weak D call: TRBD1 (7 bases). The CDR3 contains 20 residues. Trimming removed 6 bases at V and 5 bases at J, with 31 bases between. The V gene's germline CDR1 is LNHDA and CDR2 SQIVND (reference sequence). The CDR3 DNA sequence: TGTGCCAGTAGACCCCGACAGGGTGGTTGGGACTTGAGTGGGACCGGGGAGCTGTTTTTT. Its translation: CASRPRQGGWDLSGTGELFF.

The chain uses TRBV11-2 and TRBJ2-3; 11 bases fit TRBD2. Trimming took 0 bases from V and 7 from J; bases not matched to a gene: 3. The CDR3 length is 15 residues. CDR1 and CDR2 from the germline V gene are SGHAT and FQNNGV. The CDR3: CASSLELAGAYTQYF. Here the CDR3 DNA reads TGTGCCAGCAGCTTAGAACTAGCGGGGGCCTATACGCAGTATTTT.

The gene calls are TRBV13 and TRBJ2-5, with D perhaps TRBD2 (6 bases). The germline V gene has CDR1 PRHDT and CDR2 FYEKMQ (reference sequence). V was clipped by 10 bases and J by 3 bases, with 15 bases between them. The length of the CDR3 is 13 residues. CDR3 DNA: TGTGCCACCCAGATCGGGGGTAAAGAGACCCAGTACTTC. This sequence encodes CATQIGGKETQYF.

V is TRBV5-1 and J is TRBJ2-7; 13 bases align to TRBD2. In germline, CDR1 is SGHRS, CDR2 YFSETQ. Germline trimming cut 5 bases from V and 0 bases from J; bases unmatched to any gene: 2. The CDR3 is 15 amino acids. As DNA, the CDR3 is TGCGCCAGCAGGAGGACTAGCGGGAGCTCCTACGAGCAGTACTTC. It translates to CASRRTSGSSYEQYF. The entire variable domain, with the rest obtained from reference TRBV5-1 and TRBJ2-7, is as follows: KAGVTQTPRYLIKTRGQQVTLSCSPISGHRSVSWYQQTPGQGLQFLFEYFSETQRNKGNFPGRFSGRQFSNSRSEMNVSTLELGDSALYLCASRRTSGSSYEQYFGPGTRLTVT.

The chain joins TRBV6-1 to TRBJ1-5, with 9 bases that match TRBD1. V gave up 4 bases and J gave up 2 bases; unmatched junction bases: 6. Germline V gene data show CDR1 as MNHNS and CDR2 as SASEGT. CDR3 length equals 16 residues. The DNA of the CDR3 is TGTGCCAGCAGTGGGGGACAGGGAGTAGGCAATCAGCCCCAGCATTTT. It is translated as CASSGGQGVGNQPQHF.

In this sample, this clone turned up once. This chain joins TRBV28 and TRBJ2-1; the match to TRBD2 covers 13 bases. Looked up from germline, CDR1 is MDHEN and CDR2 is SYDVKM. The CDR3 spans 16 residues. J was trimmed by 2 bases and V by 5 bases; bases with no gene match: 3. As DNA, the CDR3 is TGTGCCAGCAGTCCCGGACTAGCGGGAGCCTACAATGAGCAGTTCTTC. It encodes CASSPGLAGAYNEQFF.

This clone was recorded once. The chain has TRBV15 and TRBJ2-7, with a weak D call TRBD2 (5 bases). Trimming cost V 1 base and J 7 bases, with 11 bases left between them. Germline V gene sequence: CDR1 LNHNV, CDR2 YYDKDF (reference sequence). CDR3 length equals 13 residues. Here the CDR3 reads CATSRVSTGEQYF. In DNA, the CDR3 is TGTGCCACCAGCAGAGTCAGTACGGGGGAGCAGTACTTC.